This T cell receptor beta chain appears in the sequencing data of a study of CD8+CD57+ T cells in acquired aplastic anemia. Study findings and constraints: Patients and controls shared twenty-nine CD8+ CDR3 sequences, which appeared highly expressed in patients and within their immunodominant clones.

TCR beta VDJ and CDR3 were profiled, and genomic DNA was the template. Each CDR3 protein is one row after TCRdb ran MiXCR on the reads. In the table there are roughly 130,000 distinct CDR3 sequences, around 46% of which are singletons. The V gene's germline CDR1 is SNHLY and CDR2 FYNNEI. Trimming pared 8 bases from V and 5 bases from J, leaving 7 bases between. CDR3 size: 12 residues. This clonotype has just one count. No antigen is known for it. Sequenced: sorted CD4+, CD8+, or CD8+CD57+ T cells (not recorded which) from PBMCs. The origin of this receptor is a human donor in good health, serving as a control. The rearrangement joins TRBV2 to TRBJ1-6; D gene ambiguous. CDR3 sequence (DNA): TGTGCCAGCCTGGAGGATAATTCACCCCTCCACTTT. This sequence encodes CASLEDNSPLHF.